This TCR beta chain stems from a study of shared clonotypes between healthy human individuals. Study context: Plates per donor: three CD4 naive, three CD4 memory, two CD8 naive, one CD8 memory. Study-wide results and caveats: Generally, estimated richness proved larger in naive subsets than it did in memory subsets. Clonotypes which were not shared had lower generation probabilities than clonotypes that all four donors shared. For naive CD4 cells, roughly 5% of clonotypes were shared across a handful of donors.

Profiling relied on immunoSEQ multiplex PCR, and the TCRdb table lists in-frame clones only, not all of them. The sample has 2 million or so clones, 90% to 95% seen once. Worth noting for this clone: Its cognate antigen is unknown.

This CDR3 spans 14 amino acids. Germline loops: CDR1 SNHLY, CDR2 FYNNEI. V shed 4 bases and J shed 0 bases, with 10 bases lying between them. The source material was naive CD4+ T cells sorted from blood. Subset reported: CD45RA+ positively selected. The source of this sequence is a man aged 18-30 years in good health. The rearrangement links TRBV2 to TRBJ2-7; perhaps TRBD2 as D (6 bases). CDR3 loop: CASSVEGSSYEQYF. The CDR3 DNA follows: TGTGCCAGCAGTGTGGAGGGGAGCTCCTACGAGCAGTACTTC. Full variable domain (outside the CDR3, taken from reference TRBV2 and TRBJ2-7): EPEVTQTPSHQVTQMGQEVILRCVPISNHLYFYWYRQILGQKVEFLVSFYNNEISEKSEIFDDQFSVERPDGSNFTLKIRSTKLEDSAMYFCASSVEGSSYEQYFGPGTRLTVT.